Listed below are T cell receptor beta chains from one sample, sequenced in a study of CD8 T cells in ankylosing spondylitis. Via MiXCR, TCRdb re-called the 5' RACE reads, giving one row per CDR3 protein. Altogether about 200,000 distinct CDR3 sequences are present, about 7% being singletons, with the ten largest covering 13% to 15%. Sequenced material: blood, either unsorted or a sorted T cell fraction (not recorded which). The source of these receptors is a male donor with ankylosing spondylitis. CDR3s leave out the opening cysteine and the closing phenylalanine or tryptophan.

TRBV18,ASSQVNTEAF
TRBV20-1,SAPAALKARYT
TRBV12-3/TRBV12-4,ASSAPGHLLRISGYT
TRBV7-9,ASSTGQGVFGYT
TRBV6-5,GSSNILGGGLNTEAF
TRBV13,ASSSRGNTIY
TRBV20-1,SAAEGEASAYEQY
TRBV12-3/TRBV12-4,ASSSPGLAGGNEQF
TRBV10-3,AIRDRVGSGNTIY
TRBV6-5,ASSTIRVLSGNTIY
TRBV6-1,ASTRPRTSNQPQH
TRBV9,ASSLRWEEANTGELF
TRBV6-5,ASSYSRRREAF
TRBV5-6,ASSFRSETQY
TRBV15,ATSRERRAEQY
TRBV29-1,SATDRGLST
TRBV28,ASSLRGAQNTEAF
TRBV27,ASSLIGGDGYT
TRBV20-1,SARDEGQGYQPQH
TRBV5-6,ASRAGPGYYEQY
TRBV19,ASLEPGLDDNEQF
TRBV6-2/TRBV6-3,ASSYSPVPLLNNEQF
TRBV7-9,ASSPPTGDGETQY